This T cell receptor beta chain was identified in a study of a mutant IDH1 vaccine in newly diagnosed glioma. Overall study context: Patients had eight vaccinations, in weeks 1, 3, 5, 7, 11, 15, 19 and 23.

The V gene's germline CDR1 is LNHDA and CDR2 SQIVND (reference sequence). The CDR3 has 14 amino acids. With 3 bases removed from V and 1 base from J, the gap between germline ends came to 7 bases. About this clone itself: Antigen: not known.

Profiled with immunoSEQ multiplex PCR; TCRdb holds only in-frame clones, not every one. The sample consists of 39,000 or so clones, approximately 80% of them appearing once. The time point denotes: week 5, during vaccination. Mutant IDH1 20-mer peptide, at 300 ug, made up each vaccine dose, with topical imiquimod. Sequencing used PBMCs, obtained from a glioma patient whose treatment included an IDH1 peptide vaccine. The genes are TRBV19 and TRBJ2-4, with D possibly TRBD2 on 5 matching bases. The sequence came from a man aged 40-55 years with glioma. CDR3 nucleotides: TGTGCCAGTAGTATGGCTAGCGCCAAAAACATTCAGTACTTC. The encoded protein is CASSMASAKNIQYF.